The 9 T cell receptor beta chains below come from one sample, sequenced in a study of T cells in tuberculosis. Generated by immunoSEQ multiplex PCR, the TCRdb table keeps only in-frame clones and is missing some. The data hold tens of thousands of clones, with roughly 97% observed a single time. Sample: PBMCs. The receptors come from a donor between 10 and 35 years old with latent tuberculosis or without tuberculosis infection.

The V and J genes are TRBV6-5 and TRBJ2-2; TRBD1 matches 10 bases. The V segment lost 0 bases and the J segment 6 bases; nucleotides outside the gene matches: 1. This CDR3 is built from 15 residues. Germline V gene lookup returns CDR1 MNHEY and CDR2 SVGAGI. CDR3 in amino acids: CASSYSGTGAGELFF. The CDR3 DNA reads as TGTGCCAGCAGTTACTCCGGGACAGGGGCCGGGGAGCTGTTTTTT.

The CDR3: CASSLGPQQSSTQYF. The CDR3 region has the DNA TGCGCCAGCAGCTTGGGTCCCCAACAATCAAGTACGCAGTATTTT. This chain uses TRBV5-1 with TRBJ2-3; the D is unclear. The V gene lost 0 bases and the J gene lost 8 bases, with 16 bases spanning the gap. CDR3 length: 15 amino acids. Germline loops: CDR1 SGHRS, CDR2 YFSETQ.

The chain couples TRBV30 to TRBJ2-7; D is unresolved. Between the trimmed V and J ends, which lost 0 bases and 1 base, there was a span of 10 bases. This CDR3 region has 14 residues. Germline V gene sequence: CDR1 GTSNPN, CDR2 SVGIG (reference sequence). In nucleotides, the CDR3 is TGTGCCTGGAGTGTAACACCTGCATCCTACGAGCAGTACTTC. It yields the protein CAWSVTPASYEQYF.

The J gene is TRBJ1-1, the V gene TRBV28; D uncertain. In germline, CDR1 is MDHEN, CDR2 SYDVKM. Trimming shortened V by 5 bases and J by 5 bases, and 15 bases separated the two germline ends. This CDR3 comprises 14 residues. This CDR3 is CASSPPLRVTEAFF. As DNA, the CDR3 is TGTGCCAGCAGTCCCCCATTGAGGGTGACTGAAGCTTTCTTT.

The chain employs TRBV28 and TRBJ1-2; D uncertain. The CDR3 consists of 14 residues. Germline V CDR1 and CDR2: MDHEN, SYDVKM. The ends were cut back, 3 bases at V and 4 bases at J, with 12 bases in the middle. This chain's CDR3 is CASSFTPVAYGYTF. CDR3 DNA sequence: TGTGCCAGCAGTTTTACACCGGTAGCCTATGGCTACACCTTC.

This chain connects TRBV28 to TRBJ1-5; the match to TRBD1 covers 8 bases. The V and J ends lost 4 bases and 4 bases, in that order; junction bases with no gene match: 9. Per germline, CDR1 MDHEN and CDR2 SYDVKM. This CDR3 contains 16 residues. The CDR3 protein is CASSYTGGLSNQPQHF. DNA for the CDR3: TGTGCCAGCAGTTATACAGGGGGGCTTAGTAATCAGCCCCAGCATTTT. Drawing the rest from reference TRBV28 and TRBJ1-5, the complete variable domain is DVKVTQSSRYLVKRTGEKVFLECVQDMDHENMFWYRQDPGLGLRLIYFSYDVKMKEKGDIPEGYSVSREKKERFSLILESASTNQTSMYLCASSYTGGLSNQPQHFGDGTRLSIL.

V usage is TRBV25-1 and J usage is TRBJ2-7; 7 nucleotides agree with TRBD2. The CDR3 loop spans 15 amino acids. From germline, CDR1 is MGHDK and CDR2 SYGVNS. J lost 0 bases, V lost 3 bases, and 5 bases had no gene match. CDR3 nucleotides: TGTGCCAGCAGTGAGGCGGGCGGGGGCTCCTACGAGCAGTACTTC. It is translated as CASSEAGGGSYEQYF.

CDR3 coding DNA: TGTGCCAGCAGGCGACAGGTCACGCTGAGTAATGGCTACACCTTC. It translates to CASRRQVTLSNGYTF. The chain combines TRBV28 with TRBJ1-2, with TRBD1 as a possible D gene (6 bases). The length of the CDR3 is 15 residues. Germline lookup yields CDR1 MDHEN and CDR2 SYDVKM. V lost 6 bases and J 6 bases, leaving 20 bases between the germline ends.

V and J are TRBV4-1 and TRBJ2-5, with 7 nucleotides matching TRBD2. CDR3 length equals 16 residues. The germline CDR1 and CDR2 sequences are MGHRA and YSYEKL. V lost 0 bases and J lost 6; bases outside the gene matches: 10. This CDR3 is CASSQDIAGGGKTQYF. The DNA for the CDR3 is TGCGCCAGCAGCCAAGATATAGCGGGCGGGGGAAAGACCCAGTACTTC.